This TCR beta chain was observed in a study of blood T cell repertoires in COVID-19. Looking at the study overall: Donors in the United States, Italy and Spain gave samples during acute or convalescent COVID-19.

Assay: immunoSEQ multiplex PCR; the TCRdb copy retains only in-frame clones and omits some. This sample yields about 37,000 clones, of which 89% are seen a single time; around 6.1% belongs to the top ten. The sequenced sample consisted of peripheral blood. The clonotype was recovered from a human donor in a cohort sampled during active COVID-19.

The CDR3 region is CASSLKRRETQYF. CDR3 nucleotide sequence: TGTGCCAGCAGTTTAAAGAGGAGAGAGACCCAGTACTTC. The rearrangement joins TRBV12-3 or TRBV12-4 to TRBJ2-5, with D hard to call. V was trimmed by 2 bases and J by 4 bases, leaving 8 bases between them. CDR3 length: 13 amino acids.